This T cell receptor (beta chain) was identified in a study of blood T cell repertoires in COVID-19. Assay used: immunoSEQ multiplex PCR; TCRdb lists only in-frame clones, some missing. The table records about 370,000 clones, 80% to 90% of them present only once. CDR3 length: 17 residues. V lost 4 bases, J lost 2 bases, and 21 bases lay in between. Per germline, CDR1 KGHSH and CDR2 LQKENI. What was sequenced was PBMCs or T cells enriched from blood (not recorded which). This TCR was recovered from a man aged 18 to 29 who had recovered from COVID-19. V and J are TRBV18 and TRBJ2-7; no firm D call. CDR3 in amino acids: CASSLVERSPLPYEQYF. CDR3 DNA: TGTGCCAGCTCACTTGTAGAGCGCTCGCCCCTTCCCTACGAGCAGTACTTC.